This TCR beta chain was sequenced during a study of shared clonotypes between healthy human individuals (dated by TCRdb to about 2020). About the study as a whole: A couple of women and a few men aged 18 to 49 years were included in the cohort. The study deeply sequenced blood TCR repertoires of five healthy adults to estimate repertoire size and the extent of clonotype sharing between individuals. Per donor, leukapheresis produced somewhere between about 0.85 and 10 billion PBMCs. Different laboratories and diverse techniques were used to prepare libraries and sequence TCR repertoires, to increase sequencing depth and limit assay-specific biases.

Using the deep immunoSEQ assay, TCR CDR3 regions were amplified from genomic DNA by multiplex PCR. Extracted genomic DNA from each cell subset was distributed evenly across all wells of several immunoSEQ 96-well plates, and each plate was treated as a replicate. For unsorted PBMC, around 290 ng of genomic DNA, equivalent to around 30,000 T cell genomes, went into each replicate PCR. Ten immunoSEQ deep assay plates were used to sequence the unsorted PBMC genomic DNA. Purified libraries were measured with a Qubit 3.0 fluorometer, size-checked on a Bioanalyzer 2100, and measured again with the KAPA Library Quantification kit. Every immunoSEQ 96-well plate was sequenced on a dedicated single-read 150-cycle Illumina NextSeq 550 flow cell. For the original study's pipeline: Because the immunoSEQ output held only junctional sequences and lacked quality scores, the filtering could not match the filtering applied to full-length reads. Sequences were annotated with PyIR, a Python wrapper for IgBLAST v1.9, and V/J genes and CDR3 were assigned using IMGT germline references. Reads with weak V/J assignments (E-value above 1e-6), missing CDR3, stop codons, out-of-frame junctions, or ambiguous translated residues were removed. V3J clonotypes were defined as sequences sharing an identical inferred V gene, J gene, and CDR3 amino acid sequence. To compute the percentage overlap between repertoires, the number of shared unique clonotypes was divided by the size of the smaller repertoire. Repertoire richness was assessed with RTK rarefaction, the Chao1 estimator, and Recon v2.1 estimates of unobserved clonotypes. TCRdb limited this immuneACCESS table to in-frame rearrangements with V and J called. A share of clones is missing; checked studies link under half to unresolved V genes, and the rest is unexplained. V and J calls and clone size are copied from that table; D and trimming were computed from the DNA. For this sample the table gives about 92,000 clones, of which around half were detected only once. More than 13% of the sample lies in the top ten.

This clone was observed at least ten times. It has no known antigen specificity. Per-nucleotide qualities are absent, and no much larger clonotype sits a single base away. What the authors observed across the whole study: Sampling was restricted to blood, and TCR repertoires in tissues likely differ from the TCR repertoires found in blood. Because the study included a small number of donors, the genetic and exposure-history diversity represented was limited. Pairwise subsampling led to the expectation that sequencing depth would affect the degree of clonotype sharing among donors.

Healthy HIV-negative adults with no recently reported acute infections or vaccinations were included as donors. All donors were Caucasian adults living in Nashville, Tennessee, USA. For unsorted samples, 70 million to 95 million PBMCs were counted, and genomic DNA was extracted using the QIAamp DNA Blood Mini kit. Blood was obtained by leukapheresis, after which PBMCs were separated by Ficoll-Histopaque density gradient centrifugation and cryopreserved in liquid nitrogen vapor phase. This TCR was sampled from a woman in her forties in good health. Some clones in this sample may be carry-over from other donors' samples. The sample was PBMCs.

The nucleotides are TGTGCCTGGGTCCCGCATGGGCGGGATAATGAAAAACTGTTTTTT. Translated, this is CAWVPHGRDNEKLFF. Recombination linked TRBV30 to TRBJ1-4, with an unclear D gene assignment. V is shortened by 5 bases, J by 4 bases, and the region joining them spans 17 bases. The CDR3 contains 15 residues, cysteine and phenylalanine counted. CDR3 DNA only is kept here, 45 bases in frame from base 1. From the germline V gene (reference sequence), CDR1 is GTSNPN and CDR2 is SVGIG. This CDR3, with the reference TRBV30 and TRBJ1-4 proteins standing in past its ends, gives the full variable domain SQTIHQWPATLVQPVGSPLSLECTVEGTSNPNLYWYRQAAGRGLQLLFYSVGIGQISSEVPQNLSASRPQDRQFILSSKKLLLSDSGFYLCAWVPHGRDNEKLFFGSGTQLSVL.